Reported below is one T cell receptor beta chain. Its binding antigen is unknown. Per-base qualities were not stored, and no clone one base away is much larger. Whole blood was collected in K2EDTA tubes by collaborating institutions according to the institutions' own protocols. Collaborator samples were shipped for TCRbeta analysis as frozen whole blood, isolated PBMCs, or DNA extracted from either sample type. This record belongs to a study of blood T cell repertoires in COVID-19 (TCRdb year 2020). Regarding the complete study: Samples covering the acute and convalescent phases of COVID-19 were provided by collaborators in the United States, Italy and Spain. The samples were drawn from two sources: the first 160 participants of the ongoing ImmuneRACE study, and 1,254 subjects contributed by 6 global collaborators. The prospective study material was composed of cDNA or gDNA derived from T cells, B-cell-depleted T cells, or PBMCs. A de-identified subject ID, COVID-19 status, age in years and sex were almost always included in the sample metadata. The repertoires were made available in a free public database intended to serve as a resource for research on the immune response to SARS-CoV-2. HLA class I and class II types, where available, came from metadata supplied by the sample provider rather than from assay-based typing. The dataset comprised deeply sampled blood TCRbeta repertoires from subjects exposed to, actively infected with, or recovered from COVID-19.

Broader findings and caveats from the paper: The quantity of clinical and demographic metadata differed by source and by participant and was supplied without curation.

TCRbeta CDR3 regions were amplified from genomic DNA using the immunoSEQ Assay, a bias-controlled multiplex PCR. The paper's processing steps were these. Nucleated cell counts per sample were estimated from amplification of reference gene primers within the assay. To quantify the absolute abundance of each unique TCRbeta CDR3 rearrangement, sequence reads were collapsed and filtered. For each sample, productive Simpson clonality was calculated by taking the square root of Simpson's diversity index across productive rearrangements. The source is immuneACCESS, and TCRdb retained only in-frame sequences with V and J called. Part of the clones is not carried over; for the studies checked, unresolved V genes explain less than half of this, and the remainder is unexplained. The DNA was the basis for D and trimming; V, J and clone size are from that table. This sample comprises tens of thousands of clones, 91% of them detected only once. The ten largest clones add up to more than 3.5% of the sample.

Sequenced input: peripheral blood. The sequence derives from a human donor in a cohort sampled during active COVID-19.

The DNA sequence is TGTGCCAGCAGCCCAGGGGGCGCTGGGGCCAACGTCCTGACTTTC. It codes for CASSPGGAGANVLTF. Recombination linked TRBV9 to TRBJ2-6; the junction holds 8 bases that match TRBD1. Reading the germline V gene gives CDR1 SGDLS and CDR2 YYNGEE. V is trimmed back by 4 bases and J by 2 bases, and the junction contains 2 bases that no gene match accounts for. Reading from cysteine to phenylalanine, the CDR3 counts 15 amino acids. Of all the DNA, just the CDR3 is kept, 45 bases in frame from base 1.